These T cell receptor beta chains were read from a single sample in a study of T cells in Graves' hyperthyroidism and ophthalmopathy. Via MiXCR, TCRdb re-called the multiplex PCR reads, giving one row per CDR3 protein. The data hold around 660,000 distinct CDR3 sequences, with approximately 42% observed a single time. The specimen was peripheral blood or thyroid tissue (not recorded which). The receptors derive from an adult man with Graves' disease, either hyperthyroidism or ophthalmopathy (not recorded which). Both conserved end residues are part of each CDR3. Fields, in order: clone size, V gene, J gene, CDR3 protein. Where a row states a size, it is once, few, many or the class of an expanded clone; other rows omit it.

clone_size: few; v_call: TRBV7-9; j_call: TRBJ2-5; cdr3_aa: CASSLEGTVQETQYF
clone_size: NA; v_call: TRBV29-1; j_call: TRBJ1-1; cdr3_aa: CSVGGRAYEQGRIPNTEAFF
clone_size: few; v_call: TRBV20-1; j_call: TRBJ1-1; cdr3_aa: CSAIQQDTEAFF
clone_size: NA; v_call: TRBV7-9; j_call: TRBJ1-1; cdr3_aa: CASSQGEGAGTEAFF
clone_size: NA; v_call: TRBV29-1; j_call: TRBJ2-7; cdr3_aa: CSVVDPKGRGSYEQYF
clone_size: NA; v_call: TRBV20-1; j_call: TRBJ2-7; cdr3_aa: CSATDGYSYEQYF
clone_size: NA; v_call: TRBV7-4; j_call: TRBJ2-2; cdr3_aa: CASSFKGGANTGELFF
clone_size: NA; v_call: TRBV29-1; j_call: TRBJ1-4; cdr3_aa: CSAGTGGQKLFF
clone_size: once; v_call: TRBV11-2; j_call: TRBJ1-6; cdr3_aa: CASSMDRGSPLHF
clone_size: NA; v_call: TRBV7-9; j_call: TRBJ1-1; cdr3_aa: CASSEAIRVAHTEAFF
clone_size: NA; v_call: TRBV2; j_call: TRBJ1-5; cdr3_aa: CASSETGDGEPQHF
clone_size: NA; v_call: TRBV5-5; j_call: TRBJ2-5; cdr3_aa: CASSYQMPLPGLGETQYF
clone_size: many; v_call: TRBV6-5; j_call: TRBJ2-7; cdr3_aa: CASSTRTTSYEQYF
clone_size: once; v_call: TRBV6-6; j_call: TRBJ1-6; cdr3_aa: CASSPRMIPGTYNSPLHF
clone_size: NA; v_call: TRBV6-1; j_call: TRBJ1-3; cdr3_aa: CASSGATNSGNTIYF
clone_size: many; v_call: TRBV9; j_call: TRBJ1-2; cdr3_aa: CASSVHGDYTF
clone_size: NA; v_call: TRBV7-9; j_call: TRBJ2-7; cdr3_aa: CASSERREQYF
clone_size: many; v_call: TRBV19; j_call: TRBJ2-6; cdr3_aa: CASTGRRHAVHSGANVLTF
clone_size: NA; v_call: TRBV5-1; j_call: TRBJ2-7; cdr3_aa: CASSLYLAGSEQYF
clone_size: many; v_call: TRBV15; j_call: TRBJ2-7; cdr3_aa: CATSARDRGNYEQYF
clone_size: NA; v_call: TRBV10-2; j_call: TRBJ1-1; cdr3_aa: CASSAQLNTEAFF
clone_size: many; v_call: TRBV19; j_call: TRBJ2-7; cdr3_aa: CASRPGQTYEQYF